A selection of T cell receptor beta chains follows, all from one sample in a study of beta chain features in type 1 diabetes. Some clones are missing from TCRdb's copy, which holds only in-frame ones; the method was immunoSEQ multiplex PCR. The data contain 300,000 to 350,000 clones, roughly 8% of them singletons. The sample taken for sequencing was central memory CD4+ T cells from blood. The receptors derive from a woman in her late teens or twenties in good health. Both conserved end residues are part of each CDR3. D genes are given only for firm matches. Size tells how often a clone was seen (once, few, many) or the class of an expanded clone, and some rows leave it out.

D: -
size: few
J: TRBJ1-1
V: TRBV11-2
DNA: TGTGCCAGCAGCTTAGAGCCAACTCAGATGTTGCTAGCTTTCTTT
CDR3: CASSLEPTQMLLAFF

D: -
size: -
J: TRBJ1-1
V: TRBV7-6
DNA: TGTGCCAGCAGCTTTACGTCTGGGATGAACACTGAAGCTTTCTTT
CDR3: CASSFTSGMNTEAFF

D: -
size: few
J: TRBJ2-2
V: TRBV6-5
DNA: TGTGCCAGCAGTTACTGGACGGGACCTCTGCGCGGGGAGCTGTTTTTT
CDR3: CASSYWTGPLRGELFF

D: -
size: few
J: TRBJ2-1
V: TRBV18
DNA: TGTGCCAGCTCACAATCAGAGATTTCCTACAATGAGCAGTTCTTC
CDR3: CASSQSEISYNEQFF

D: TRBD1
size: few
J: TRBJ2-2
V: TRBV5-4
DNA: TGTGCCAGCAGCTTTTCAGGGGGACAGAACACCGGGGAGCTGTTTTTT
CDR3: CASSFSGGQNTGELFF

D: TRBD1
size: -
J: TRBJ2-7
V: TRBV2
DNA: TGTGCCAGCAGTCTGTGGGACAGCACCTACGAGCAGTACTTC
CDR3: CASSLWDSTYEQYF

D: TRBD2
size: -
J: TRBJ2-1
V: TRBV7-2
DNA: TGTGCCAGCAGCACCCGGACTAGCGGGAGTGGCAATGAGCAGTTCTTC
CDR3: CASSTRTSGSGNEQFF

D: TRBD1
size: -
J: TRBJ2-2
V: TRBV2
DNA: TGTGCCAGCAGACAGGGGGACACCGGGGAGCTGTTTTTT
CDR3: CASRQGDTGELFF

D: -
size: few
J: TRBJ2-3
V: TRBV29-1
DNA: TGCAGCGTTGAGATCGGGACTTACACAGATACGCAGTATTTT
CDR3: CSVEIGTYTDTQYF

D: -
size: -
J: TRBJ2-3
V: TRBV18
DNA: TGTGCCAGCTCACCCATTTCTACAGATACGCAGTATTTT
CDR3: CASSPISTDTQYF

D: -
size: -
J: TRBJ2-1
V: TRBV19
DNA: TGTGCCAGTAGTGGAAACAGGGGAGCGGGTGAGCAGTTCTTC
CDR3: CASSGNRGAGEQFF

D: -
size: -
J: TRBJ2-7
V: TRBV6-5
DNA: TGTGCCAGCAGCCCCGACAGGCGAGGCTCCTACGAGCAGTACTTC
CDR3: CASSPDRRGSYEQYF

D: -
size: few
J: TRBJ2-1
V: TRBV6-6
DNA: TGTGCCAGCAGCCTCGGGCTATACACAGCGCATGAGCAGTTCTTC
CDR3: CASSLGLYTAHEQFF

D: -
size: -
J: TRBJ2-1
V: TRBV29-1
DNA: TGCAGCGTCGACCCGAGTAACTGGGAGCAGTTCTTC
CDR3: CSVDPSNWEQFF

D: TRBD2
size: few
J: TRBJ2-3
V: TRBV18
DNA: TGTGCCAGCTCACCTAGCGGGAGGCCAGATACGCAGTATTTT
CDR3: CASSPSGRPDTQYF

D: TRBD1
size: few
J: TRBJ1-5
V: TRBV6-6
DNA: TGTGCCAGCAGACTTTATGACAGGGGGGGCAATCAGCCCCAGCATTTT
CDR3: CASRLYDRGGNQPQHF

D: -
size: few
J: TRBJ2-7
V: TRBV28
DNA: TGTGCCAGCGGAGGTGAGCGGTACGAGCAGTACTTC
CDR3: CASGGERYEQYF

D: -
size: -
J: TRBJ1-3
V: TRBV28
DNA: TGTGCCAGCAGTCTAACGGTCGGCAGTGCTGGAAACACCATATATTTT
CDR3: CASSLTVGSAGNTIYF

D: -
size: many
J: TRBJ2-7
V: TRBV25-1
DNA: TGTGCCAGCAGGCAAGACAGTTACGAGCAGTACTTC
CDR3: CASRQDSYEQYF

D: TRBD2
size: few
J: TRBJ2-7
V: TRBV9
DNA: TGTGCCAGCAGCCCGTACGGGACTAGCTTCATCTACGAGCAGTACTTC
CDR3: CASSPYGTSFIYEQYF

D: -
size: few
J: TRBJ2-2
V: TRBV9
DNA: TGTGCCAGCAGCCCCCGAGCGGGCCTGAACACCGGGGAGCTGTTTTTT
CDR3: CASSPRAGLNTGELFF

D: -
size: -
J: TRBJ2-7
V: TRBV6-5
DNA: TGTGCCAGCAGTTACTCGGTCGGGGTTTCCTACGAGCAGTACTTC
CDR3: CASSYSVGVSYEQYF

D: -
size: -
J: TRBJ2-3
V: TRBV29-1
DNA: TGCAGCGTTGATAATGGGGGCACAGATACGCAGTATTTT
CDR3: CSVDNGGTDTQYF

D: -
size: -
J: TRBJ1-1
V: TRBV6-6
DNA: TGTGCCAGCAGTTACACGGGGCTCAACACTGAAGCTTTCTTT
CDR3: CASSYTGLNTEAFF

D: -
size: few
J: TRBJ2-2
V: TRBV19
DNA: TGTGCCAGTAGTATCAAGGATACCGGGGAGCTGTTTTTT
CDR3: CASSIKDTGELFF

D: -
size: few
J: TRBJ2-1
V: TRBV4-2
DNA: TGTGCCAGCAGCCAAGAGTCCAGCTCCTACAATGAGCAGTTCTTC
CDR3: CASSQESSSYNEQFF

D: -
size: few
J: TRBJ2-3
V: TRBV7-2
DNA: TGTGCCAGCAGTCGGGCTGTGGAAGCCACAGATACGCAGTATTTT
CDR3: CASSRAVEATDTQYF

D: -
size: many
J: TRBJ2-4
V: TRBV2
DNA: TGTGCCAGCAGTGAAGCGCTCATTCAGTACTTC
CDR3: CASSEALIQYF

D: -
size: -
J: TRBJ2-3
V: TRBV28
DNA: TGTGCCAGCAGCCCTGTAGCGTTCACAGATACGCAGTATTTT
CDR3: CASSPVAFTDTQYF

D: TRBD1
size: many
J: TRBJ2-5
V: TRBV18
DNA: TGTGCCAGCTCACCCGGTGACAGGGAAGGGACCCAGTACTTC
CDR3: CASSPGDREGTQYF

D: -
size: -
J: TRBJ2-1
V: TRBV4-3
DNA: TGCGCCAGCAGCCAAGGATTGTCCTACAATGAGCAGTTCTTC
CDR3: CASSQGLSYNEQFF

D: -
size: -
J: TRBJ2-7
V: TRBV18
DNA: TGTGCCAGCTCACCACTTCAAACAGGGTACTACGAGCAGTACTTC
CDR3: CASSPLQTGYYEQYF

D: TRBD2
size: many
J: TRBJ2-1
V: TRBV7-2
DNA: TGTGCCAGCAGCTTTGGACTAGCGTCTTACAATGAGCAGTTCTTC
CDR3: CASSFGLASYNEQFF

D: -
size: many
J: TRBJ2-7
V: TRBV5-1
DNA: TGCGCCAGCAGCTTGAGTACTAGCCGGACCTACGAGCAGTACTTC
CDR3: CASSLSTSRTYEQYF

D: -
size: -
J: TRBJ2-1
V: TRBV27
DNA: TGTGCCAGCAGTTTATCAGGGGCAGTGTGGGGCAATGAGCAGTTCTTC
CDR3: CASSLSGAVWGNEQFF

D: -
size: many
J: TRBJ2-2
V: TRBV28
DNA: TGTGCCAGCTCTATAGCGAACACCGGGGAGCTGTTTTTT
CDR3: CASSIANTGELFF

D: TRBD2
size: once
J: TRBJ2-1
V: TRBV27
DNA: TGTGCCAGCGGCGGACTAGCGGGAGGCTATGAGCAGTTCTTC
CDR3: CASGGLAGGYEQFF

D: -
size: few
J: TRBJ2-1
V: TRBV7-2
DNA: TGTGCCAGCAGCCCAAGCCGGGAGAGGAATGAGCAGTTCTTC
CDR3: CASSPSRERNEQFF

D: -
size: -
J: TRBJ2-7
V: TRBV27
DNA: TGTGCCAGCCGTGACCGGGACACCTCCTACGAGCAGTACTTC
CDR3: CASRDRDTSYEQYF

D: TRBD2
size: many
J: TRBJ2-5
V: TRBV7-9
DNA: TGTGCCAGCAGCTTATCGGGCTATGGCGGGAGGGCCAGAGAGACCCAGTACTTC
CDR3: CASSLSGYGGRARETQYF

D: -
size: few
J: TRBJ1-4
V: TRBV7-2
DNA: TGTGCCAGCAGCTCCGGCGGGTTTTCGGGTGAAAAACTGTTTTTT
CDR3: CASSSGGFSGEKLFF

D: -
size: -
J: TRBJ2-3
V: TRBV9
DNA: TGTGCCAGCAGCGCCCTAACAGGCCTAAGCACAGATACGCAGTATTTT
CDR3: CASSALTGLSTDTQYF

D: -
size: -
J: TRBJ2-1
V: TRBV19
DNA: TGTGCCAGTAGTATCCAGCTCCGGGGTGAGCAGTTCTTC
CDR3: CASSIQLRGEQFF

D: -
size: -
J: TRBJ2-5
V: TRBV5-1
DNA: TGCGCCAGCAGCAGGGGGGCTAATGTCCAAGAGACCCAGTACTTC
CDR3: CASSRGANVQETQYF

D: -
size: few
J: TRBJ2-1
V: TRBV15
DNA: TGTGCCACCAGCAGGGAGGGCCACAATGAGCAGTTCTTC
CDR3: CATSREGHNEQFF

D: TRBD2
size: few
J: TRBJ2-7
V: TRBV7-2
DNA: TGTGCCAGCAGGAGCGGGAGCAACCACGAGCAGTACTTC
CDR3: CASRSGSNHEQYF

D: -
size: few
J: TRBJ1-5
V: TRBV28
DNA: TGTGCCAGCAGTCCCCACTCAGGGTCCCAGCCCCAGCATTTT
CDR3: CASSPHSGSQPQHF

D: TRBD1
size: few
J: TRBJ2-5
V: TRBV28
DNA: TGTGCCAGCAGTTGGGGACAGGGATCCCAGTACTTC
CDR3: CASSWGQGSQYF

D: -
size: -
J: TRBJ2-1
V: TRBV10-3
DNA: TGTGCCATCAGGGGAACGATGGGGCCGCAGTTCTTC
CDR3: CAIRGTMGPQFF

D: -
size: -
J: TRBJ1-2
V: TRBV6-1
DNA: TGTGCCAGCAGTGGTTCGGGAGTGAGGCCCTCAGGCTACACCTTC
CDR3: CASSGSGVRPSGYTF

D: -
size: few
J: TRBJ2-7
V: TRBV28
DNA: TGTGCCAGCAGTTCCCCCAACTACGAGCAGTACTTC
CDR3: CASSSPNYEQYF

D: TRBD2
size: few
J: TRBJ2-7
V: TRBV7-2
DNA: TGTGCCAGCACCTGGACTAGCGGCCTGTACGAGCAGTACTTC
CDR3: CASTWTSGLYEQYF

D: TRBD2
size: -
J: TRBJ2-7
V: TRBV25-1
DNA: TGTGCCAGCAGTGAAGCCGGGAGGCCCAACTACGAGCAGTACTTC
CDR3: CASSEAGRPNYEQYF

D: -
size: few
J: TRBJ2-3
V: TRBV7-9
DNA: TGTGCCAGCAGCAGGGGACTGCGGACTTCCTCGCGGACGCAGTATTTT
CDR3: CASSRGLRTSSRTQYF

D: -
size: few
J: TRBJ1-1
V: TRBV13
DNA: TGTGCCAGCAGCCCACTCAGGGTGAACACTGAAGCTTTCTTT
CDR3: CASSPLRVNTEAFF

D: -
size: few
J: TRBJ1-1
V: TRBV29-1
DNA: TGCAGCGCCCAACAACAGGCTTTGAACACTGAAGCTTTCTTT
CDR3: CSAQQQALNTEAFF

D: -
size: few
J: TRBJ2-6
V: TRBV2
DNA: TGTGCCAGCAGTGAAATCCCCGGAGGGGGGTTCGATAACTCTGGGGCCAACGTCCTGACTTTC
CDR3: CASSEIPGGGFDNSGANVLTF

D: -
size: few
J: TRBJ1-2
V: TRBV5-4
DNA: TGCGCCAGCAGCCAAGTGCGGCAGCCCTCTGGCTACACCTTC
CDR3: CASSQVRQPSGYTF